The rows below give T cell receptor beta chains drawn from one sample of a study of cytomegalovirus exposure and HLA in healthy donors. Profiled with immunoSEQ multiplex PCR; TCRdb holds only in-frame clones, not every one. The sample contains approximately 79,000 clones, 65% to 75% of which appear only once. Sequencing used PBMCs. The source of these receptors is a man in his forties in good health and CMV-seropositive. CDR3s leave out the opening cysteine and the closing phenylalanine or tryptophan.

V: TRBV19; J: TRBJ2-7; CDR3: ASSLGRDSQSHEQY
V: TRBV9; J: TRBJ2-7; CDR3: ASSVLGAGGNEQY
V: TRBV9; J: TRBJ1-6; CDR3: ASSVGRVSNSPLH
V: TRBV5-1; J: TRBJ1-1; CDR3: ASSFTVNTEAF
V: TRBV5-1; J: TRBJ1-3; CDR3: ASSPVGANTIY
V: TRBV7-9; J: TRBJ1-5; CDR3: ASSPTGFKQPQH
V: TRBV7-8; J: TRBJ2-3; CDR3: ASSLQATRTDTQY
V: TRBV12-1; J: TRBJ2-2; CDR3: ASSSRTETNTGELF
V: TRBV7-2; J: TRBJ2-3; CDR3: ASSLAGRGGTDTQY
V: TRBV28; J: TRBJ1-1; CDR3: ASSDYWNTEAF
V: TRBV18; J: TRBJ2-5; CDR3: ASSPDRQETQY
V: TRBV18; J: TRBJ1-1; CDR3: ASSKTVDLNTEAF
V: TRBV27; J: TRBJ2-3; CDR3: ATRLFSADTQY
V: TRBV5-1; J: TRBJ2-1; CDR3: ASSSSGSTYNEQF
V: TRBV30; J: TRBJ1-2; CDR3: AWSATRGQGPGYGYT
V: TRBV5-1; J: TRBJ2-5; CDR3: ASTSGAGGYQETQY
V: TRBV10-2; J: TRBJ2-5; CDR3: ASGKEAGYQETQY
V: TRBV27; J: TRBJ1-5; CDR3: ASRKETGGAQPQH
V: TRBV7-3; J: TRBJ2-3; CDR3: ASSPQGLSTDTQY
V: TRBV5-6; J: TRBJ1-5; CDR3: ASSYWGPGNQPQH
V: TRBV20-1; J: TRBJ1-2; CDR3: SATDRGYT
V: TRBV5-1; J: TRBJ1-3; CDR3: ASSYDSSGNTIY
V: TRBV2; J: TRBJ1-1; CDR3: ASSDGGPLGTEAF
V: TRBV6-1; J: TRBJ2-5; CDR3: ASSEAGGQGETQY
V: TRBV27; J: TRBJ2-7; CDR3: ASQQRGNNYEQY
V: TRBV27; J: TRBJ2-1; CDR3: ASSPRGSLGNEQF
V: TRBV7-2; J: TRBJ2-3; CDR3: ASSPTGGADTDTQY
V: TRBV30; J: TRBJ1-2; CDR3: AWTPGAGQGKFHDYT
V: TRBV6-5; J: TRBJ2-3; CDR3: ATRDTADTQY
V: TRBV30; J: TRBJ2-3; CDR3: AWSVNPIAGDTQY
V: TRBV4-2; J: TRBJ1-4; CDR3: ASSQDFRTGREKLF
V: TRBV5-4; J: TRBJ1-4; CDR3: ASSSGTGGEKLF
V: TRBV19; J: TRBJ2-7; CDR3: ASRGTGGEQY
V: TRBV28; J: TRBJ1-2; CDR3: ASSLTGYGYT
V: TRBV29-1; J: TRBJ2-7; CDR3: SVLDRVETLNLAYEQY
V: TRBV2; J: TRBJ2-1; CDR3: ASKPGLATSEQF
V: TRBV7-2; J: -; CDR3: ASSLAGGTYEQY